The rows below give T cell receptor beta chains drawn from one sample of a study of control samples from healthy donors and cancer patients. This table comes from immunoSEQ multiplex PCR, and its TCRdb copy is limited to in-frame clones, with some not included. This table holds around 110,000 clones, more than 75% found once. What was sequenced was blood. These TCRs come from an older woman in good health. Each CDR3 is given with its conserved first and last residue. The D gene is left open where the match is weak. The size entry is marked missing in some rows and otherwise reads once, few, many or a size class.

v_call	clone_size	j_call	d_call	cdr3_nt	cdr3_aa
TRBV12-3/TRBV12-4	.	TRBJ1-4	.	TGTGCCAGCAGTCCTCCAGGGCCTGAAAAACTGTTTTTT	CASSPPGPEKLFF
TRBV18	.	TRBJ2-3	.	TGTGCCAGCTCACCAGAGGCACGACGGACAGATACGCAGTATTTT	CASSPEARRTDTQYF
TRBV19	.	TRBJ2-7	.	TGTGCCAGTAGTTCGGGGCGGACGTCCTACGAGCAGTACTTC	CASSSGRTSYEQYF
TRBV11-2	.	TRBJ1-1	.	TGTGCCAGCAGCCCAAGGCCCACTGAAGCTTTCTTT	CASSPRPTEAFF
TRBV2	.	TRBJ1-5	.	TGTGCCAGCAGTGGGGACTTCAATCAGCCCCAGCATTTT	CASSGDFNQPQHF
TRBV4-1	.	TRBJ1-1	.	TGCGCCAGCAGCCCAACCGTCCCGAACACTGAAGCTTTCTTT	CASSPTVPNTEAFF
TRBV7-2	.	TRBJ1-1	.	TGTGCCAGCAGACGCGCGGCGGGGGCGGGCACTGAAGCTTTCTTT	CASRRAAGAGTEAFF
TRBV3-1/TRBV3-2	.	TRBJ1-6	.	TGTGCCAGCAGCAGATCCTCGGCCCCGGGGGATTCACCCCTCCACTTT	CASSRSSAPGDSPLHF
TRBV3-1/TRBV3-2	.	TRBJ2-6	.	TGTGCCAGCAGCCAAGCAGGCAGCTCTGGGGCCAACGTCCTGACTTTC	CASSQAGSSGANVLTF
TRBV5-1	.	TRBJ1-6	.	TGCGCCAGCAGCTTGTACGTTGGGGTTCAGGACTCACCCCTCCACTTT	CASSLYVGVQDSPLHF
TRBV5-1	.	TRBJ2-3	TRBD2	TGCGCCAGCAGCTTGGAGGTAGCGGGGGGTTCAGATACGCAGTATTTT	CASSLEVAGGSDTQYF
TRBV27	.	TRBJ1-2	TRBD1	TGTGCCAGCAGTTTAGCCACAGGGGGCGTCTATGGCTACACCTTC	CASSLATGGVYGYTF
TRBV5-6	.	TRBJ1-1	.	TGTGCCAGCAGCTTTACAGAGAACACTGAAGCTTTCTTT	CASSFTENTEAFF
TRBV6-5	.	TRBJ1-5	.	TGTGCCAGCAAAGGACAGCTGCCGCAACCCCAGCATTTT	CASKGQLPQPQHF
TRBV2	once	TRBJ1-1	TRBD1	TGTGCCAGCAGGACAGGGGGTTCAAGTGGGACTGAAGCTTTCTTT	CASRTGGSSGTEAFF
TRBV21-1	.	TRBJ1-2	.	TGTGCCAGCAGCGACCGGGACAGGGATAACTATGGCTACACCTTC	CASSDRDRDNYGYTF
TRBV6-5	.	TRBJ1-1	.	TGTGCCAGCAGTTATGAGGGATGGAGCACTGAAGCTTTCTTT	CASSYEGWSTEAFF
TRBV20-1	.	TRBJ2-3	.	TGCAGTGCCCGACTCACAGATACGCAGTATTTT	CSARLTDTQYF
TRBV28	.	TRBJ1-1	.	TGTGCCAGCAGTTTGAAGGGTTACACTGAAGCTTTCTTT	CASSLKGYTEAFF
TRBV7-9	few	TRBJ1-2	.	TGTGCCAGCAGCTTAACTTCCGACTATGGCTACACCTTC	CASSLTSDYGYTF
TRBV4-2	.	TRBJ1-2	.	TGTGCCAGCAGCCACCTAAAGGATGGCTACACCTTC	CASSHLKDGYTF
TRBV13	.	TRBJ2-3	.	TGTGCCAGCAGCTATGGGGAAGATACGCAGTATTTT	CASSYGEDTQYF
TRBV11-1	.	TRBJ1-4	.	TGTGCCAGCAGCAGGTCCGGGACACCCAATGAAAAACTGTTTTTT	CASSRSGTPNEKLFF
TRBV29-1	once	TRBJ2-3	TRBD1	TGCAGCCTTGCTGGTCGGACAGGGACAACAGATACGCAGTATTTT	CSLAGRTGTTDTQYF
TRBV2	.	TRBJ2-1	.	TGTGCCAGCAGAAGGGGGAGGGGGCTCGGCAATGAGCAGTTCTTC	CASRRGRGLGNEQFF
TRBV9	.	TRBJ1-1	.	TGTGCCAGCAGCGTAGCGTCAGGGGTGACTGAAGCTTTCTTT	CASSVASGVTEAFF
TRBV4-2	.	TRBJ2-5	TRBD1	TGTGCCAGCAGCCCACCAAGACAGGGACGGGAGACCCAGTACTTC	CASSPPRQGRETQYF
TRBV24-1	once	TRBJ2-6	.	TGTGCCACCAGTGATGGGGTTACCGGGGCCAACGTCCTGACTTTC	CATSDGVTGANVLTF
TRBV10-2	.	TRBJ1-5	TRBD1	TGCGCCAGCAGGGGACAGGGGGATGTTCAGCCCCAGCATTTT	CASRGQGDVQPQHF
TRBV7-9	few	TRBJ1-5	.	TGTGCCAGCAGCTTCGACCTCGGAACGGCTAGCAATCAGCCCCAGCATTTT	CASSFDLGTASNQPQHF
TRBV21-1	once	TRBJ1-5	.	TGTGCCAGCAGCAAAGGCCCCCAGGGCCACTATAGCAATCAGCCCCAGCATTTT	CASSKGPQGHYSNQPQHF
TRBV5-4	.	TRBJ2-7	.	TGTGCCAGCAGCTTGAGGGGTTACGAGCAGTACTTC	CASSLRGYEQYF
TRBV7-6	.	TRBJ1-1	.	TGTGCCAGCAGCTTCCCCAAGGGAGAAGCTTTCTTT	CASSFPKGEAFF
TRBV5-4	.	TRBJ2-5	.	TGTGCCAGCAGCCCTGCTAGGGGCGGAGAGACCCAGTACTTC	CASSPARGGETQYF
TRBV12-3/TRBV12-4	.	TRBJ2-2	.	TGTGCCAGCAGCCCAGAGGGCGGGGAGCTGTTTTTT	CASSPEGGELFF
TRBV27	.	TRBJ1-2	TRBD1	TGTGCCAGCAGCAGGGACAGGGGTTTCTACACCTTC	CASSRDRGFYTF
TRBV5-1	.	TRBJ2-7	.	TGCGCCAGCAGCTGGGGTGGGCTGGCCGAGCAGTACTTC	CASSWGGLAEQYF
TRBV9	.	TRBJ1-5	.	TGTGCCAGCAGCCCCGACGGACGGAGCAATCAGCCCCAGCATTTT	CASSPDGRSNQPQHF
TRBV12-3/TRBV12-4	.	TRBJ1-1	.	TGTGCCAGCAGTTTCAACAGGGCCACTGAAGCTTTCTTT	CASSFNRATEAFF
TRBV6-5	once	TRBJ2-7	TRBD1	TGTGCCAGCACCCGGGACAGGGGGCTCCACGAGCAGTACTTC	CASTRDRGLHEQYF
TRBV7-9	.	TRBJ1-5	TRBD1	TGTGCCAGCAGCTTTGCCGGGACAGGGGGTTATCAGGGGAATCAGCCCCAGCATTTT	CASSFAGTGGYQGNQPQHF
TRBV19	.	TRBJ1-1	TRBD1	TGTGCCAGTAGTCCCCGGACACTCCAGGGGGCTGAAGCTTTCTTT	CASSPRTLQGAEAFF
TRBV19	.	TRBJ1-1	.	TGTGCCTGTTACCCCAGGACGGGGAACACTGAAGCTTTCTTT	CACYPRTGNTEAFF
TRBV5-1	once	TRBJ1-3	.	TGCGCCAGCAGCACCTCAGGGAACTCTGGAAACACCATATATTTT	CASSTSGNSGNTIYF
TRBV6-5	.	TRBJ1-2	.	TGTGCCAGCAGAAGGGGCTATGGCTACACCTTC	CASRRGYGYTF
TRBV7-9	.	TRBJ1-1	TRBD1	TGTGCCAGCAGCCAGGACAGGGGTGGCACTGAAGCTTTCTTT	CASSQDRGGTEAFF
TRBV7-3	.	TRBJ1-3	TRBD1	TGTGCCAGCAGCTCGACAGGGGGCCCAGGAAACACCATATATTTT	CASSSTGGPGNTIYF
TRBV5-1	once	TRBJ2-5	.	TGCGCCAGCAATAAAGAGGCGGGACGCCTGGGGGAGACCCAGTACTTC	CASNKEAGRLGETQYF
TRBV2	.	TRBJ1-6	.	TGTGCCACTCGGGGTTTTGGTAATTCACCCCTCCACTTT	CATRGFGNSPLHF
TRBV5-4	once	TRBJ1-2	.	TGTGTCAGCAGCTTCGGGGGAAGCTATGGCTACACCTTC	CVSSFGGSYGYTF
TRBV12-3/TRBV12-4	.	TRBJ2-2	.	TGTGCCAGCAGCCGTGGACAGTTCGGGGAGCTGTTTTTT	CASSRGQFGELFF
TRBV6-2/TRBV6-3	.	TRBJ2-7	.	TGTGCCAGCAGTATGGGCTTAAATCGAGCCTACGAGCAGTACTTC	CASSMGLNRAYEQYF
TRBV27	.	TRBJ1-2	.	TGTGCCAGCAGTCGGGGCTATGGCTACACCTTC	CASSRGYGYTF
TRBV19	.	TRBJ1-1	TRBD1	TGTGCCAGTAGTATGAGGACAGGTGAAGCTTTCTTT	CASSMRTGEAFF